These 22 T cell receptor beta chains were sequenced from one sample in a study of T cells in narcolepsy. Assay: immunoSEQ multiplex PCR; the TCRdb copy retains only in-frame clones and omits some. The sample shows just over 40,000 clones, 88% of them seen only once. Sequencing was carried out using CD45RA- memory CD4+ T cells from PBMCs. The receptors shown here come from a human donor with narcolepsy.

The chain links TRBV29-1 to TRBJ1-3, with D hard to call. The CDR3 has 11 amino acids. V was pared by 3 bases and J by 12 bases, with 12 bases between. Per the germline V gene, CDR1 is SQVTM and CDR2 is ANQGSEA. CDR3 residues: CSVDYLDGIYF. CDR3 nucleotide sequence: TGCAGCGTTGATTATCTGGATGGCATATATTTT.

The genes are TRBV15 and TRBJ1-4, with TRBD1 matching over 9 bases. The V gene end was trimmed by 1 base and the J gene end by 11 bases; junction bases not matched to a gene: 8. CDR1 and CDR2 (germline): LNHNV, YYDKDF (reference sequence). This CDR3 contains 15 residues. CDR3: CATSRGGQGIWKLFF. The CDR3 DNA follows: TGTGCCACCAGCAGAGGAGGACAGGGGATATGGAAACTGTTTTTT. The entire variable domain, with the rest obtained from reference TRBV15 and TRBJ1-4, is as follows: DAMVIQNPRYQVTQFGKPVTLSCSQTLNHNVMYWYQQKSSQAPKLLFHYYDKDFNNEADTPDNFQSRRPNTSFCFLDIRSPGLGDTAMYLCATSRGGQGIWKLFFGSGTQLSVL.

CDR3 in DNA: TGTGCCAGCACCTGGCAGGACAGGGAAGGGGAGCTGTTTTTT. Encoded protein: CASTWQDREGELFF. This chain connects TRBV27 to TRBJ2-2; 8 bases line up with TRBD1. CDR1 is MNHEY, CDR2 SMNVEV, per germline (reference sequence). V shed 7 bases and J 8 bases; nucleotides not matched to a gene: 9. This CDR3 has 14 residues.

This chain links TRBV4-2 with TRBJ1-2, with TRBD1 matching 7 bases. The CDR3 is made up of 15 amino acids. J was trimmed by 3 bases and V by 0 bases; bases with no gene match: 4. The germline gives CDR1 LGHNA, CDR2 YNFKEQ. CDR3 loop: CASSQERGLDYGYTF. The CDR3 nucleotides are TGTGCCAGCAGCCAAGAGAGGGGGCTGGACTATGGCTACACCTTC.

The CDR3 sequence is CASSYAGTGLFYEQYF. CDR3 DNA: TGTGCCAGCAGTTACGCCGGGACAGGGCTCTTCTACGAGCAGTACTTC. The V and J genes are TRBV6-5 and TRBJ2-7; 9 bases are shared with TRBD1. The CDR3 contains 16 residues. Per germline, CDR1 MNHEY and CDR2 SVGAGI. J gave up 3 bases and V 2 bases, and 8 bases lay outside the gene matches.

The CDR3 spells CASSPPGGLGVNTEAFF. In nucleotides, the CDR3 is TGTGCCAGCTCACCTCCCGGGGGGTTAGGGGTGAACACTGAAGCTTTCTTT. The V gene is TRBV18, the J gene TRBJ1-1; D possibly corresponds to TRBD1 (5 bases). V was shortened by 3 bases and J by 0 bases, with 17 bases between the two germline ends. CDR1 is KGHSH, CDR2 LQKENI, per germline. The CDR3 has 17 amino acids.

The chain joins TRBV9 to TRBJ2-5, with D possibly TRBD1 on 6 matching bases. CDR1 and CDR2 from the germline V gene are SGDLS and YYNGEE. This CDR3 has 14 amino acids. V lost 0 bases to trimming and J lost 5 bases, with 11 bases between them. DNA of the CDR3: TGTGCCAGCAGCGTAGGAACAGGGTCCGAGACCCAGTACTTC. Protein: CASSVGTGSETQYF.

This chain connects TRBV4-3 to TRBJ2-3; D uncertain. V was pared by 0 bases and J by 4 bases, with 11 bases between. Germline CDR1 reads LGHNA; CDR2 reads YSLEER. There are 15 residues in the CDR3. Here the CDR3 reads CASSQDVRGPDTQYF. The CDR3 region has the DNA TGCGCCAGCAGCCAAGACGTCCGAGGACCAGATACGCAGTATTTT.

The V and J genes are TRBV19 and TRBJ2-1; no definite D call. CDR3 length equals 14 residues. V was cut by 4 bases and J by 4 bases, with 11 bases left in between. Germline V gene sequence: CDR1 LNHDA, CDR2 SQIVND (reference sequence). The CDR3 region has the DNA TGTGCCAGTAGTAAGGAAGTATTTTACAATGAGCAGTTCTTC. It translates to CASSKEVFYNEQFF.

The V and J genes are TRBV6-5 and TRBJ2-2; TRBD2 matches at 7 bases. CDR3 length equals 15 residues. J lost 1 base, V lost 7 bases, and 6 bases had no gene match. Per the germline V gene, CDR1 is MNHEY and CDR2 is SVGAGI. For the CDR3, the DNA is TGTGCCAGCACCCAAACGGGGGGGAACACCGGGGAGCTGTTTTTT. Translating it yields CASTQTGGNTGELFF.

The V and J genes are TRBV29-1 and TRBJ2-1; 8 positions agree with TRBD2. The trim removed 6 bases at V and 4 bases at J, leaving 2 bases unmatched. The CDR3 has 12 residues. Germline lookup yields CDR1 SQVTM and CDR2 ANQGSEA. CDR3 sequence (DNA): TGCAGCGTCGGGGGGGAGTACAATGAGCAGTTCTTC. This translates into CSVGGEYNEQFF.

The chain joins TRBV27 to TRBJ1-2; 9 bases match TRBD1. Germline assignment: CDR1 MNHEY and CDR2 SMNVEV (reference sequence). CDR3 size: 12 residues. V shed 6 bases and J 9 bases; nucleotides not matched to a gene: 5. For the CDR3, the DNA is TGTGCCAGCAGCGGGACAGGGAGCAGCTACACCTTC. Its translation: CASSGTGSSYTF.

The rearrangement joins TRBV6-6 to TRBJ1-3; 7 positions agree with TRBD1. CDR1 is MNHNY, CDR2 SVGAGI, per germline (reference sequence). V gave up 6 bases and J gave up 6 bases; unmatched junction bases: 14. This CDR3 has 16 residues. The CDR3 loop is CASSLGQAGSQNTIYF. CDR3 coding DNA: TGTGCCAGCAGCCTTGGACAGGCTGGAAGTCAAAACACCATATATTTT.

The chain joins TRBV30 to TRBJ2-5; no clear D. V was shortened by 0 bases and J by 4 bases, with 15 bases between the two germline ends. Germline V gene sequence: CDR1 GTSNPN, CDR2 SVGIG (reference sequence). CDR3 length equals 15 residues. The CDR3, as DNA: TGTGCCTGGAGTGTGTTTTTAGGTTTAGGAGAGACCCAGTACTTC. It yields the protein CAWSVFLGLGETQYF.

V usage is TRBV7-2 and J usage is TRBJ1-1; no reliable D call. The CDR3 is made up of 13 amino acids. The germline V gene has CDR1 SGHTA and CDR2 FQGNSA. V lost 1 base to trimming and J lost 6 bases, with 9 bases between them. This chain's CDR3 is CASSLGLRAEAFF. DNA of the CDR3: TGTGCCAGCAGCTTAGGGTTGAGGGCTGAAGCTTTCTTT.

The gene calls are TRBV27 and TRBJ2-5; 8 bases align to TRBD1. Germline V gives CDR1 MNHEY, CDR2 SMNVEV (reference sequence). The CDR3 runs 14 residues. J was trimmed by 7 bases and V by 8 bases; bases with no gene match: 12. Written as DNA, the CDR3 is TGTGCCAGCCGGGGCCCCGACAGGGGAGGGACCCAGTACTTC. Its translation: CASRGPDRGGTQYF.

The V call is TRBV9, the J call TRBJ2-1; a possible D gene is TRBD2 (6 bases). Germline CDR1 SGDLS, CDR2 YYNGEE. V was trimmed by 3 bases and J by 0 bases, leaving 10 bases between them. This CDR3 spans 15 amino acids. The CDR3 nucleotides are TGTGCCAGCAGCGAGGGACTCAACTCCTACAATGAGCAGTTCTTC. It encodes CASSEGLNSYNEQFF.

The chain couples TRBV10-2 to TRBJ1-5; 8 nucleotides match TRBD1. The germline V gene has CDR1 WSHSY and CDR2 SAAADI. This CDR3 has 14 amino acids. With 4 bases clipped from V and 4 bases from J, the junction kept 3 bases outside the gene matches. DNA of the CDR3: TGCGCCAGCAGTGGGCAGGGGGCGAATCAGCCCCAGCATTTT. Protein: CASSGQGANQPQHF.

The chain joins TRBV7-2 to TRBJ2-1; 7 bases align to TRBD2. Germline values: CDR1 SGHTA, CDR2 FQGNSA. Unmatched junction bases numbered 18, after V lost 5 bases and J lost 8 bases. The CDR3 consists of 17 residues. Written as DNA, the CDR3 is TGTGCCAGCAGCGCCGAATCCTGGGCGGGAGTATTGGATGAGCAGTTCTTC. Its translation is CASSAESWAGVLDEQFF.

The CDR3 bases are TGTGCCAGCAGAATTCGGACAGGGTACGAGCAGTACTTC. It codes for CASRIRTGYEQYF. V gene TRBV7-8 combines with J gene TRBJ2-7; 8 positions agree with TRBD1. This CDR3 spans 13 amino acids. Germline CDR1 reads SGHVS; CDR2 reads FQNEAQ. V lost 6 bases to trimming and J lost 4 bases; unmatched junction nucleotides: 5.

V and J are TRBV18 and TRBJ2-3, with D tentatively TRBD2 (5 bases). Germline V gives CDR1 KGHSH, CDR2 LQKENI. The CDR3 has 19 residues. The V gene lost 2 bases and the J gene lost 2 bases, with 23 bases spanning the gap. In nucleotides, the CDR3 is TGTGCCAGCTCACCAATTCCCGGGATAGGGATTTTAGCCACAGATACGCAGTATTTT. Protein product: CASSPIPGIGILATDTQYF.

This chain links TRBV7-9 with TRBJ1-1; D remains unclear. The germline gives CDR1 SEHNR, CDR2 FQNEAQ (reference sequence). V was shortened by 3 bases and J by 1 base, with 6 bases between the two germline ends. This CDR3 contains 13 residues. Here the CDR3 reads CASSFQRNTEAFF. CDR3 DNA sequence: TGTGCCAGCAGCTTCCAGAGGAACACTGAAGCTTTCTTT.